This TCR beta chain was documented in a study of CD8 T cells in ankylosing spondylitis. Overall study results and limits: A TCR beta motif of under 10 highly homologous variants seemed to mark ankylosing spondylitis blood.

This clonotype was observed at least ten times. The antigen remains unidentified. TCRdb reprocessed the 5' RACE reads via MiXCR and lists one record per CDR3 protein. The sample shows about 210,000 distinct CDR3 sequences, about 7% of them seen only once. The CDR3 length is 16 residues. The germline V gene encodes CDR1 SGHKS and CDR2 YYEKEE (reference sequence). The trim removed 0 bases at V and 3 bases at J, leaving 8 bases unmatched. The clonotype was recovered from a male donor with ankylosing spondylitis. The specimen sequenced was blood, either unsorted or a sorted T cell fraction (not recorded which). The chain combines TRBV5-5 with TRBJ2-7, with 8 bases aligning to TRBD2. CDR3 region: CASSLDRLAGLYEQYF. CDR3 coding DNA: TGTGCCAGCAGCTTGGATCGGCTAGCGGGTCTCTACGAGCAGTACTTC.